This entry is about one TCR beta chain. Peripheral blood, around 10 milliliters per donor, was collected. The CDR3 loop spans 13 amino acids. Germline V CDR1 and CDR2: SQVTM, ANQGSEA. Trimming stripped 7 bases from V and 2 bases from J, with 14 bases between. For the second PCR, which ran for about 6 to 11 cycles, a sample-barcoded 5' primer and a J-beta primer mix were used. MiXCR, run by TCRdb on the 5' RACE reads, gives a single entry per CDR3 protein. This table holds under 1,100,000 distinct CDR3 sequences, 20% to 25% found once. The data belong to a study of blood T cells in healthy people across ages. These sequences were also reported in another study, on T cells of mothers and their children. That report adds: A few healthy Caucasian mothers gave samples, and so did their six children.

The sequence derives from a girl aged 2 to 9 in good health. The chain uses TRBV29-1 and TRBJ1-1; tentative D call: TRBD1 (6 bases). Sequencing used blood. CDR3: CSATTGTNTEAFF. The CDR3 bases are TGCAGCGCCACTACAGGGACTAACACTGAAGCTTTCTTT.